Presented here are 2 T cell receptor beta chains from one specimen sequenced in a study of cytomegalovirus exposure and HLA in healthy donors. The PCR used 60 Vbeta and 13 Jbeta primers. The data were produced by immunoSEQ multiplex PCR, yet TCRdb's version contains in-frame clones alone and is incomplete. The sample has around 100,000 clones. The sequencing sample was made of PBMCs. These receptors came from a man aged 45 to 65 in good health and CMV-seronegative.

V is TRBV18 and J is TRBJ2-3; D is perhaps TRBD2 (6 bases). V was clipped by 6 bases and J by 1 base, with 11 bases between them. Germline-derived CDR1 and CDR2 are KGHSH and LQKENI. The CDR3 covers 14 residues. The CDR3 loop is CASSSGEGTDTQYF. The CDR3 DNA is TGTGCCAGCTCGTCGGGGGAGGGCACAGATACGCAGTATTTT.

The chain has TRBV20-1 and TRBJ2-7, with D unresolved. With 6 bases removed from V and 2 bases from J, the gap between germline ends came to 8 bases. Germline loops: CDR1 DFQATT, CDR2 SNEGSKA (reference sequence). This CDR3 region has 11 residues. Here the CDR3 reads CSAGSPYEQYF. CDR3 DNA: TGCAGTGCCGGGTCCCCCTACGAGCAGTACTTC.